The next 2 T cell receptor beta chains were all read from a single sample in a study of shared clonotypes between healthy human individuals. TCRdb's copy holds only in-frame clones and misses some; the assay was immunoSEQ multiplex PCR. The data contain millions of clones, just over 90% of them seen just once; the ten biggest clones take up around 0.14%. The sample taken for sequencing was naive CD4+ T cells sorted from blood. Subset indicated: CD45RA+ positively selected. These receptors all stem from a man aged 18 to 35 in good health.

V usage is TRBV5-1 and J usage is TRBJ2-3, with 8 bases that match TRBD2. Germline values: CDR1 SGHRS, CDR2 YFSETQ. V shed 0 bases and J 4 bases; nucleotides not matched to a gene: 7. The CDR3 extends over 16 amino acids. The CDR3 sequence is CASSLASGSPPDTQYF. For the CDR3, the DNA is TGCGCCAGCAGCTTGGCCAGCGGGAGCCCCCCAGATACGCAGTATTTT.

This chain connects TRBV7-9 to TRBJ2-2, with TRBD1 matching over 7 bases. V lost 8 bases and J lost 2; bases outside the gene matches: 8. The CDR3 covers 15 residues. Germline V gene sequence: CDR1 SEHNR, CDR2 FQNEAQ (reference sequence). The CDR3 DNA follows: TGTGCCAGCTCGAAGGGGGCGCCTAACACCGGGGAGCTGTTTTTT. Its translation: CASSKGAPNTGELFF. The complete variable domain, with remaining parts taken from reference TRBV7-9 and TRBJ2-2, reads DTGVSQNPRHKITKRGQNVTFRCDPISEHNRLYWYRQTLGQGPEFLTYFQNEAQLEKSRLLSDRFSAERPKGSFSTLEIQRTEQGDSAMYLCASSKGAPNTGELFFGEGSRLTVL.